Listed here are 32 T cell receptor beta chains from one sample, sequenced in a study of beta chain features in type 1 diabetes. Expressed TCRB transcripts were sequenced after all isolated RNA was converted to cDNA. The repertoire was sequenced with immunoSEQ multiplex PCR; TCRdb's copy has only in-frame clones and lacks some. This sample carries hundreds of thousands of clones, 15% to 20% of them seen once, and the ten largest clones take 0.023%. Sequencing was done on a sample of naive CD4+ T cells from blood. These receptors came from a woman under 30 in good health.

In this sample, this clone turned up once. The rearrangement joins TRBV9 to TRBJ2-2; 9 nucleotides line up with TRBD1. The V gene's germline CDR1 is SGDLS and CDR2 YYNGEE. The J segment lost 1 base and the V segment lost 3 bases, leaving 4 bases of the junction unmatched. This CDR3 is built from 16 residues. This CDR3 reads CASSADRGGNTGELFF. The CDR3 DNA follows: TGTGCCAGCAGCGCGGACAGGGGAGGGAACACCGGGGAGCTGTTTTTT.

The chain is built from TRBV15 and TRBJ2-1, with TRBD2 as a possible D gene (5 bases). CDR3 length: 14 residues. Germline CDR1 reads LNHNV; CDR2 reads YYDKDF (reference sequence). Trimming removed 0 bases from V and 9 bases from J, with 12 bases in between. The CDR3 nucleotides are TGTGCCACCAGCAGAGAACCCGGGATCACTGAGCAGTTCTTC. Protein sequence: CATSREPGITEQFF.

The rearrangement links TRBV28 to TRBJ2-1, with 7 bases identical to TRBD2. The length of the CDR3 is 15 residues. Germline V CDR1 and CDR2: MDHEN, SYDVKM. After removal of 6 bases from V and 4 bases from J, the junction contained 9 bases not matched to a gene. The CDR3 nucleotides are TGTGCCAGCAGCCCCTCTAGCGGACCTTACAATGAGCAGTTCTTC. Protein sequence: CASSPSSGPYNEQFF.

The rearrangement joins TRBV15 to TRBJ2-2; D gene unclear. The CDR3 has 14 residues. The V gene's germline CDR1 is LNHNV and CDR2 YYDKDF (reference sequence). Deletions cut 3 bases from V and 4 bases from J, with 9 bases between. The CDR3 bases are TGTGCCACCAGCAGCGGGCCCGTCACCGGGGAGCTGTTTTTT. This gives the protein CATSSGPVTGELFF. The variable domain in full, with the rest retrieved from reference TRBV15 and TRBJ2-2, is DAMVIQNPRYQVTQFGKPVTLSCSQTLNHNVMYWYQQKSSQAPKLLFHYYDKDFNNEADTPDNFQSRRPNTSFCFLDIRSPGLGDTAMYLCATSSGPVTGELFFGEGSRLTVL.

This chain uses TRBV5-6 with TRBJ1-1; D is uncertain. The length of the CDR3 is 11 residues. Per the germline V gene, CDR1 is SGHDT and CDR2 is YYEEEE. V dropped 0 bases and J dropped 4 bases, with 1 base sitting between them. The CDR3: CASSLATEAFF. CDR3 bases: TGTGCCAGCAGCTTGGCCACTGAAGCTTTCTTT.

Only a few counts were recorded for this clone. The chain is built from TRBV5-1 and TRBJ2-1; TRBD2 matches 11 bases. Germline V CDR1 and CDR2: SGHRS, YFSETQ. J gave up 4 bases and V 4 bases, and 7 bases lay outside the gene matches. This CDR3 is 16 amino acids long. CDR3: CASSPAGTSGYNEQFF. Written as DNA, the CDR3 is TGCGCCAGCAGCCCGGCGGGGACTAGCGGATACAATGAGCAGTTCTTC.

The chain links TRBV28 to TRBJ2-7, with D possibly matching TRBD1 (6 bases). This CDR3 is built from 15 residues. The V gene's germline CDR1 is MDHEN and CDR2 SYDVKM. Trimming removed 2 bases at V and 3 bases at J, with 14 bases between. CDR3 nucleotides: TGTGCCAGCAGTTTAAGTCTAGACAGGCACTACGAGCAGTACTTC. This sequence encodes CASSLSLDRHYEQYF.

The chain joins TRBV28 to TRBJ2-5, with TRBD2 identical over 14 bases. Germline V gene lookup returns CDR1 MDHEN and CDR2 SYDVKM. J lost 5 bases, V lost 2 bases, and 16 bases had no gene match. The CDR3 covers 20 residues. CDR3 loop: CASSLTPHGGTSGSRETQYF. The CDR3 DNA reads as TGTGCCAGCAGTTTAACCCCCCACGGCGGGACTAGCGGGAGTAGGGAGACCCAGTACTTC.

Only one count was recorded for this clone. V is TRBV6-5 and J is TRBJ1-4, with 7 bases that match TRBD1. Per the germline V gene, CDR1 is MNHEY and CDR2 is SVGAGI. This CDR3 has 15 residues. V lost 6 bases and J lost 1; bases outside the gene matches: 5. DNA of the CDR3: TGTGCCAGCAGACCCAGGACAGGAACTAATGAAAAACTGTTTTTT. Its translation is CASRPRTGTNEKLFF.

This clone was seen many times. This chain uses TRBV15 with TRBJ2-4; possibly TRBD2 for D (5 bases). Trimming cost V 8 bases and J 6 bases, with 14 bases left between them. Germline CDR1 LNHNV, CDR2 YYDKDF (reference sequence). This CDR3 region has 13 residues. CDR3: CATARGAANIQYF. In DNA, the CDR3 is TGTGCCACCGCCCGGGGAGCGGCAAACATTCAGTACTTC.

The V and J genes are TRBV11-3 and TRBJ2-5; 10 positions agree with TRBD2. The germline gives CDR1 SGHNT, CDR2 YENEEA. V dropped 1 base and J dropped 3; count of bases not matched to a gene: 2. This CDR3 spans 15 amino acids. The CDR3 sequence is CASSLGLAGEETQYF. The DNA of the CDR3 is TGTGCCAGCAGCTTAGGTCTAGCGGGAGAAGAGACCCAGTACTTC.

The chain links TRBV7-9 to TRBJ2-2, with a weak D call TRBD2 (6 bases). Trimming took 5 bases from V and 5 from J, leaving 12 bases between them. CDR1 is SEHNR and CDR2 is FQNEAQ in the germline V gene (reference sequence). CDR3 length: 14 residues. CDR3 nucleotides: TGTGCCAGCAGCCGGGACTTGTCAACCGGGGAGCTGTTTTTT. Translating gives CASSRDLSTGELFF.

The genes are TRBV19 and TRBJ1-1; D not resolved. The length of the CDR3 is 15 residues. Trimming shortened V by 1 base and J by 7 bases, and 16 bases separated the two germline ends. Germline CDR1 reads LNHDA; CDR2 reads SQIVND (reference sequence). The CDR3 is CASSIAGSGNLEAFF. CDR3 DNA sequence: TGTGCCAGTAGTATAGCGGGCAGCGGGAACCTTGAAGCTTTCTTT.

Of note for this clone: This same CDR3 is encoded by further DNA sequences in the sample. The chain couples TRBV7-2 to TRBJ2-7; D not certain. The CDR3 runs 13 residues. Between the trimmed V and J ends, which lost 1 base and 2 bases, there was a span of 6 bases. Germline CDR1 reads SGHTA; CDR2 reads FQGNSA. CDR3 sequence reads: CASSLEAAYEQYF. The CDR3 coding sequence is TGTGCCAGCAGCTTAGAGGCCGCCTACGAGCAGTACTTC.

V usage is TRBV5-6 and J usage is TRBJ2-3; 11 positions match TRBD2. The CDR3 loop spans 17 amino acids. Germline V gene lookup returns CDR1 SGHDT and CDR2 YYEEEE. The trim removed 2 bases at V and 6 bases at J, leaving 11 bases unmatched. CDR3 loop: CASSFLNSGRATDTQYF. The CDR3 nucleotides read TGTGCCAGCAGCTTCCTTAATAGCGGGAGGGCCACGGATACGCAGTATTTT. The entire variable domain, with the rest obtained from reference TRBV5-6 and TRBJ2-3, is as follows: DAGVTQSPTHLIKTRGQQVTLRCSPKSGHDTVSWYQQALGQGPQFIFQYYEEEERQRGNFPDRFSGHQFPNYSSELNVNALLLGDSALYLCASSFLNSGRATDTQYFGPGTRLTVL.

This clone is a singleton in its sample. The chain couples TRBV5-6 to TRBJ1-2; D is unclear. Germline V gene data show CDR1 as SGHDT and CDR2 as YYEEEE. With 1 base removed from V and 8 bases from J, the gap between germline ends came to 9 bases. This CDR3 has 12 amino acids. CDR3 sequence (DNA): TGTGCCAGCAGCTTGACGGTAGGAGGCTACACCTTC. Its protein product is CASSLTVGGYTF.

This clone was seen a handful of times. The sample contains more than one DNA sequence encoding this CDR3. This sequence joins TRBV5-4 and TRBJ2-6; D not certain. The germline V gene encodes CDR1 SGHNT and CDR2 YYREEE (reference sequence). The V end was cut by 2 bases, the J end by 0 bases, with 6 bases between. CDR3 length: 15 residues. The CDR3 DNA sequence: TGTGCCAGCAGCTTATGGGCCTCTGGGGCCAACGTCCTGACTTTC. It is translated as CASSLWASGANVLTF.

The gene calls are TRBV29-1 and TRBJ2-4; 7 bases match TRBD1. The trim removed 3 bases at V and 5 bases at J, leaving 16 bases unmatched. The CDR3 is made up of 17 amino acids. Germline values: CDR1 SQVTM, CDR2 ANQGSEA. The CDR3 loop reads CSVEIQKTRGRENIQYF. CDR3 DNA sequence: TGCAGCGTTGAGATACAGAAAACTAGGGGGCGGGAAAACATTCAGTACTTC. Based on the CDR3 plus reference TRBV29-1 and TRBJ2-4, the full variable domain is SAVISQKPSRDICQRGTSLTIQCQVDSQVTMMFWYRQQPGQSLTLIATANQGSEATYESGFVIDKFPISRPNLTFSTLTVSNMSPEDSSIYLCSVEIQKTRGRENIQYFGAGTRLSVL.

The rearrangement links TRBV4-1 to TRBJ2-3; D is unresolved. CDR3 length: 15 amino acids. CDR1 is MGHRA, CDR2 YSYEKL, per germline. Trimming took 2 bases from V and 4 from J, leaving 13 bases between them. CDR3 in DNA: TGCGCCAGCAGCCAAAGGATTACAGTCGCAGATACGCAGTATTTT. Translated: CASSQRITVADTQYF.

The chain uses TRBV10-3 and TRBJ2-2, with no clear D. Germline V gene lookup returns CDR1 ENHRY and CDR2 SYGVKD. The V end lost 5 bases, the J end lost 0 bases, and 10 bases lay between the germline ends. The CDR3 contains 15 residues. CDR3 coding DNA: TGTGCCATCAGTTACAGCCCTCCGAACACCGGGGAGCTGTTTTTT. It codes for CAISYSPPNTGELFF.

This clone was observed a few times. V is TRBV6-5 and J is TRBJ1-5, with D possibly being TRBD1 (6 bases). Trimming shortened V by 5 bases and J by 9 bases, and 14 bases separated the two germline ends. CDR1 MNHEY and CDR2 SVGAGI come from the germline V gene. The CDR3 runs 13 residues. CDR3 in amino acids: CASSADRPGPQHF. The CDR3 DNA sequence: TGTGCCAGCAGTGCGGACAGACCTGGGCCCCAGCATTTT.

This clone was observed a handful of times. In DNA, the CDR3 is TGTGCCAGCAGCTTAGGGACAGGGTTCCAAGAGACCCAGTACTTC. This translates into CASSLGTGFQETQYF. The chain is built from TRBV7-8 and TRBJ2-5, with 8 nucleotides matching TRBD1. The CDR3 is made up of 15 amino acids. The germline V gene encodes CDR1 SGHVS and CDR2 FQNEAQ. V gave up 1 base and J gave up 1 base; unmatched junction bases: 2.

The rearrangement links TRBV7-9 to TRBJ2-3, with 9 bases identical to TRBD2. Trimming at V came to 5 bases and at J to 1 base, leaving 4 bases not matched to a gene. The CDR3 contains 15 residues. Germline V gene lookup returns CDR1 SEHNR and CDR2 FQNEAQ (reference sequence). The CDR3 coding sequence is TGTGCCAGCAGCGTAAGCGGGAGGCGCACAGATACGCAGTATTTT. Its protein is CASSVSGRRTDTQYF.

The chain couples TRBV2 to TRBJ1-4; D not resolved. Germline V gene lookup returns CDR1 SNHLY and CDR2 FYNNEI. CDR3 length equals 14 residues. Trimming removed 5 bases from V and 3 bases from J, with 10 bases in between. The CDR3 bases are TGTGCCAGCAGTCAAGGGTGGGCTAATGAAAAACTGTTTTTT. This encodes CASSQGWANEKLFF.

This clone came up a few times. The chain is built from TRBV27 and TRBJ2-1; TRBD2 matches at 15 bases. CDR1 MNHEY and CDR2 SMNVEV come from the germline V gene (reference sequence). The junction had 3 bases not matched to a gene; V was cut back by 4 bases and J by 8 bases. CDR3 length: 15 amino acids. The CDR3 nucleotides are TGTGCCAGCAGTTGGACTAGCGGGAGGGGGCATGAGCAGTTCTTC. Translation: CASSWTSGRGHEQFF.

In DNA, the CDR3 is TGTGCCACCAGCAGAGAGGGACAGGGTTACGAGCAGTACTTC. It codes for CATSREGQGYEQYF. This chain uses TRBV15 with TRBJ2-5, with 9 bases that match TRBD1. The end of the DNA fits TRBJ2-7 better, so the J call may be wrong. The length of the CDR3 is 14 residues. Germline V gives CDR1 LNHNV, CDR2 YYDKDF (reference sequence).

The chain's CDR3 is CATSKNRDLRFNEQFF. The CDR3 region has the DNA TGTGCCACCTCAAAGAACCGGGACCTCCGATTCAATGAGCAGTTCTTC. The J gene is TRBJ2-1, the V gene TRBV2; the D gene could be TRBD1 or TRBD2 (5 bases each). The CDR3 has 16 amino acids. V was shortened by 10 bases and J by 6 bases, with 25 bases between the two germline ends. Germline V gene lookup returns CDR1 SNHLY and CDR2 FYNNEI.

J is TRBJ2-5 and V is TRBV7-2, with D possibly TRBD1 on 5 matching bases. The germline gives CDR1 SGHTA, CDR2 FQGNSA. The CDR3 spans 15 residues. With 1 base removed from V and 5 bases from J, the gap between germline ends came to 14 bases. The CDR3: CASSLGSGWQETQYF. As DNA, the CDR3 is TGTGCCAGCAGCTTAGGTTCAGGGTGGCAGGAGACCCAGTACTTC.

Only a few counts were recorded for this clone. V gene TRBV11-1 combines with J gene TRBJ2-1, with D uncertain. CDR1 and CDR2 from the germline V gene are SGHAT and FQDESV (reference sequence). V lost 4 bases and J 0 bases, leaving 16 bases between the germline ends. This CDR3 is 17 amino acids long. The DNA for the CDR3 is TGTGCCAGCAGCTACTTCCGAGTTCCCCTCTCCTACAATGAGCAGTTCTTC. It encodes CASSYFRVPLSYNEQFF.

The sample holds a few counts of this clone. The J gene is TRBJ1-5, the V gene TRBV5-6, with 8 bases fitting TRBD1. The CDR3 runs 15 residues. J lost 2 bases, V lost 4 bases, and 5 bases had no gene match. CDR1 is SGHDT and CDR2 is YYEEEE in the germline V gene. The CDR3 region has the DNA TGTGCCAGCAGCCGGACAGGGACGGGCAATCAGCCCCAGCATTTT. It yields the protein CASSRTGTGNQPQHF.

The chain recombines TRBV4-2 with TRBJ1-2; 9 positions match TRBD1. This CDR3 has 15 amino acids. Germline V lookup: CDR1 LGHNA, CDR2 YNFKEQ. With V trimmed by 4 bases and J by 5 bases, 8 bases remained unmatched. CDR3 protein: CASSRDTGGLYGYTF. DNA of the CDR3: TGTGCCAGCAGCCGAGACACAGGGGGCTTATATGGCTACACCTTC.

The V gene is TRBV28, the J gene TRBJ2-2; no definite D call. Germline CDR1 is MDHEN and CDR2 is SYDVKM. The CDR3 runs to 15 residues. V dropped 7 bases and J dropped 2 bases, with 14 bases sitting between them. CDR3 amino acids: CASTPGPINTGELFF. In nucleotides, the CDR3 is TGTGCCAGCACCCCCGGACCTATTAACACCGGGGAGCTGTTTTTT. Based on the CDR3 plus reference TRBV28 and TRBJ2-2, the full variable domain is DVKVTQSSRYLVKRTGEKVFLECVQDMDHENMFWYRQDPGLGLRLIYFSYDVKMKEKGDIPEGYSVSREKKERFSLILESASTNQTSMYLCASTPGPINTGELFFGEGSRLTVL.